These 20 T cell receptor beta chains came from one sample sequenced in a study of Graves' ophthalmopathy and Graves' hyperthyroidism. RNA transcripts yielded amplified TCR beta CDR3 regions. The first round was an RT-PCR with HTBI primers, and the second round was a multiplex PCR. TCRdb recomputed calls from the multiplex PCR reads with MiXCR, one row per CDR3 protein. The top ten clones hold roughly 46% of a sample with almost 750,000 distinct CDR3 sequences, roughly two fifths of them seen once. Sequencing was carried out using peripheral blood. The receptor set was obtained from an adult man with Graves' ophthalmopathy.

The chain uses TRBV10-3 and TRBJ1-5; D is unclear. This CDR3 comprises 14 residues. Trimming removed 4 bases from V and 0 bases from J, with 7 bases in between. The V gene's germline CDR1 is ENHRY and CDR2 SYGVKD. The CDR3 sequence is CAISGSDSNQPQHF. In DNA form, the CDR3 reads TGTGCCATCAGTGGATCAGATAGCAATCAGCCCCAGCATTTT.

In DNA, the CDR3 is TGCAGCGTTGAAGATCAGACAGGACTAGATACGCAGTATTTT. Residues: CSVEDQTGLDTQYF. V gene TRBV29-1 combines with J gene TRBJ2-3, with a weak D call TRBD1 (6 bases). The germline CDR1 and CDR2 sequences are SQVTM and ANQGSEA. This CDR3 has 14 amino acids. Deletions cut 0 bases from V and 5 bases from J, with 12 bases between.

In this sample, this clonotype turned up many times. The gene calls are TRBV25-1 and TRBJ2-3; perhaps TRBD2 as D (5 bases). CDR1 is MGHDK and CDR2 is SYGVNS in the germline V gene. The CDR3 totals 16 residues. The V end lost 8 bases, the J end lost 2 bases, and 20 bases lay between the germline ends. The CDR3, as DNA: TGTGCCAGCTTTGAGGAGTGCGGGTACACCACAGATACGCAGTATTTT. Amino acid sequence: CASFEECGYTTDTQYF.

The chain combines TRBV9 with TRBJ2-2; D possibly corresponds to TRBD2 (6 bases). The CDR3 extends over 15 amino acids. V lost 2 bases and J 7 bases, leaving 15 bases between the germline ends. Germline V gene sequence: CDR1 SGDLS, CDR2 YYNGEE. CDR3 protein: CASSVRDFSVGELFF. In nucleotides, the CDR3 is TGTGCCAGCAGCGTGCGGGACTTCTCTGTCGGGGAGCTGTTTTTT.

For this clonotype: One end of the junction varies from germline; a read error may be responsible. The V and J genes are TRBV7-2 and TRBJ2-7; 10 nucleotides match TRBD1. Germline V gives CDR1 SGHTA, CDR2 FQGNSA. CDR3 length: 13 amino acids. CDR3 in amino acids: CANSLGTGVRQYF. CDR3 DNA: TGTGCCAACAGCTTAGGGACAGGGGTTCGGCAGTACTTC.

This rearrangement joins TRBV4-1 to TRBJ2-7; maybe TRBD1 (5 bases). Germline V gene data show CDR1 as MGHRA and CDR2 as YSYEKL. This CDR3 region has 14 residues. Trimming removed 3 bases from V and 1 base from J, with 10 bases in between. The CDR3 here is CASSQWGSSYEQYF. For the CDR3, the DNA is TGCGCCAGCAGCCAGTGGGGCTCGTCCTACGAGCAGTACTTC.

The chain links TRBV2 to TRBJ2-7; D unclear. V was trimmed by 4 bases and J by 0 bases, leaving 7 bases between them. The germline CDR1 and CDR2 sequences are SNHLY and FYNNEI. CDR3 size: 13 residues. The chain's CDR3 is CASSVKSSYEQYF. CDR3 nucleotide sequence: TGTGCCAGCAGTGTTAAAAGCTCCTACGAGCAGTACTTC. The whole variable domain, filled in from reference TRBV2 and TRBJ2-7, reads EPEVTQTPSHQVTQMGQEVILRCVPISNHLYFYWYRQILGQKVEFLVSFYNNEISEKSEIFDDQFSVERPDGSNFTLKIRSTKLEDSAMYFCASSVKSSYEQYFGPGTRLTVT.

The rearrangement links TRBV7-9 to TRBJ1-2, with 8 bases fitting TRBD1. Unmatched junction bases numbered 17, after V lost 7 bases and J lost 7 bases. The CDR3 loop spans 16 amino acids. The V gene's germline CDR1 is SEHNR and CDR2 FQNEAQ (reference sequence). The CDR3 sequence is CASTAGTGGGAGGYTF. In DNA form, the CDR3 reads TGTGCCAGCACGGCCGGGACAGGTGGGGGCGCGGGTGGCTACACCTTC.

To note about this clonotype: This could be a read error, since a much larger clone is one nucleotide away. The chain is built from TRBV2 and TRBJ1-2; maybe TRBD1 (6 bases). Germline V CDR1 and CDR2: SNHLY, FYNNEI. The CDR3 is 16 amino acids. V was clipped by 1 base and J by 5 bases, with 17 bases between them. CDR3 loop: CASSEGEWGASYGYTF. Here the CDR3 DNA reads TGTGCCAGCAGTGAAGGAGAGTGGGGGGCGTCTTATGGCTACACCTTC. Complete variable domain (other parts from reference TRBV2 and TRBJ1-2): EPEVTQTPSHQVTQMGQEVILRCVPISNHLYFYWYRQILGQKVEFLVSFYNNEISEKSEIFDDQFSVERPDGSNFTLKIRSTKLEDSAMYFCASSEGEWGASYGYTFGSGTRLTVV.

This clonotype has a handful of counts. The gene calls are TRBV10-3 and TRBJ2-2; 9 bases map to TRBD2. This CDR3 is built from 18 residues. The J segment lost 1 base and the V segment lost 2 bases, leaving 8 bases of the junction unmatched. Per the germline V gene, CDR1 is ENHRY and CDR2 is SYGVKD. The CDR3 loop reads CAISERASSGVNTGELFF. The CDR3 nucleotides are TGTGCCATCAGTGAGAGGGCGTCTAGCGGGGTGAACACCGGGGAGCTGTTTTTT.

This clonotype appeared a few times. The gene calls are TRBV6-1 and TRBJ2-2; perhaps D is TRBD1 or TRBD2 (5 bases each). V lost 2 bases, J lost 5 bases, and 12 bases lay in between. Germline V lookup: CDR1 MNHNS, CDR2 SASEGT. The CDR3 runs to 15 residues. The CDR3 spells CASSETGPRTGELFF. The CDR3 DNA reads as TGTGCCAGCAGTGAAACGGGGCCGAGGACCGGGGAGCTGTTTTTT.

Ten or more counts support this clonotype. The chain uses TRBV7-9 and TRBJ2-7; D possibly corresponds to TRBD2 (5 bases). The CDR3 is 14 amino acids. Germline V gene data show CDR1 as SEHNR and CDR2 as FQNEAQ (reference sequence). Trimming stripped 5 bases from V and 0 bases from J, with 11 bases between. DNA for the CDR3: TGTGCCAGCAGCCCCGGGAAGAGCTCCTACGAGCAGTACTTC. It is translated as CASSPGKSSYEQYF.

This clonotype has a single count. A read error may account for a junction end that differs from germline. The chain uses TRBV29-1 and TRBJ2-7, with 9 nucleotides matching TRBD1. Germline V gene data show CDR1 as SQVTM and CDR2 as ANQGSEA. This CDR3 contains 10 residues. The CDR3 spells CSVPGQGADF. CDR3 nucleotide sequence: TGCAGCGTTCCGGGACAGGGTGCGGACTTC.

As for this clonotype: This likely comes from a read error, as the CDR3 has no conserved phenylalanine or tryptophan at its end. The limits of the CDR3 on the DNA are not certain, so only TCRdb's listed CDR3 is given. Here the CDR3 reads CSVDTGGCL. The rearrangement joins TRBV29-1 to TRBJ2-7; TRBD1 is the table's D call, not checked against the DNA. The CDR3 sequence runs 9 residues, both termini included. Germline loops: CDR1 SQVTM, CDR2 ANQGSEA.

The genes are TRBV19 and TRBJ1-5; TRBD1 might be the D (5 bases). CDR1 LNHDA and CDR2 SQIVND come from the germline V gene (reference sequence). V dropped 3 bases and J dropped 3 bases, with 12 bases sitting between them. The length of the CDR3 is 15 residues. CDR3 coding DNA: TGTGCCAGTAGTATTTGGATCGGACACAATCAGCCCCAGCATTTT. Its protein product is CASSIWIGHNQPQHF. Combining the CDR3 with reference TRBV19 and TRBJ1-5 gives the whole variable domain DGGITQSPKYLFRKEGQNVTLSCEQNLNHDAMYWYRQDPGQGLRLIYYSQIVNDFQKGDIAEGYSVSREKKESFPLTVTSAQKNPTAFYLCASSIWIGHNQPQHFGDGTRLSIL.

The chain is built from TRBV2 and TRBJ1-6; 7 bases line up with TRBD1. V was pared by 5 bases and J by 14 bases, with 12 bases of the junction left unmatched. This CDR3 has 14 residues. Germline loops: CDR1 SNHLY, CDR2 FYNNEI. The CDR3 sequence: CASSPGTVLGALHF. The DNA of the CDR3 is TGTGCCAGCAGTCCCGGGACAGTCCTTGGGGCCCTCCACTTT. Full variable domain (remainder filled in from reference TRBV2 and TRBJ1-6): EPEVTQTPSHQVTQMGQEVILRCVPISNHLYFYWYRQILGQKVEFLVSFYNNEISEKSEIFDDQFSVERPDGSNFTLKIRSTKLEDSAMYFCASSPGTVLGALHFGNGTRLTVT.

The rearrangement joins TRBV25-1 to TRBJ2-5; tentative D call: TRBD2 (7 bases). The CDR3 totals 16 residues. Trimming took 6 bases from V and 4 from J, leaving 21 bases between them. The germline gives CDR1 MGHDK, CDR2 SYGVNS. CDR3 loop: CASSRGGRADGETQYF. The CDR3 bases are TGTGCCAGCAGCCGCGGGGGCAGGGCGGATGGAGAGACCCAGTACTTC.

The J gene is TRBJ1-1, the V gene TRBV24-1; no reliable D call. V lost 11 bases and J 5 bases, leaving 14 bases between the germline ends. Germline CDR1 reads KGHDR; CDR2 reads SFDVKD. There are 12 residues in the CDR3. The CDR3 spells CASKSGETEAFF. DNA for the CDR3: TGTGCCAGCAAATCCGGGGAAACTGAAGCTTTCTTT.

In its sample, this clonotype was seen many times. This chain joins TRBV7-6 and TRBJ1-6; the D is unclear. Germline V lookup: CDR1 SGHVS, CDR2 FNYEAQ. This CDR3 region has 14 residues. V was clipped by 2 bases and J by 5 bases, with 7 bases between them. CDR3: CASSLLRDNSPLHF. CDR3 coding DNA: TGTGCCAGCAGCTTACTACGAGATAATTCACCCCTCCACTTT.

V and J are TRBV25-1 and TRBJ2-5; tentative D call: TRBD2 (5 bases). Trimming removed 7 bases from V and 6 bases from J, with 12 bases in between. The V gene's germline CDR1 is MGHDK and CDR2 SYGVNS. The CDR3 has 12 amino acids. As DNA, the CDR3 is TGTGCCAGCACCGGGGTTTCGAAGACCCAGTACTTC. Its translation is CASTGVSKTQYF.